The clone carrying this T cell receptor (beta chain) was picked up one time. The CDR3 contains 16 residues. The J segment lost 1 base and the V segment lost 5 bases, leaving 2 bases of the junction unmatched. Germline values: CDR1 SGHTA, CDR2 FQGNSA. The sample is drawn from a study of blood T cell repertoires in COVID-19. Participants spanned ages about 18 to 100 years and resided in about two dozen US areas. Symptom resolution, clearance, or two negative PCRs marked donors in Cohort 3 as recovered. As handled by the study authors: Amplifying reference gene primers gave estimates of nucleated cell counts. Profiling relied on immunoSEQ multiplex PCR, and the TCRdb table lists in-frame clones only, not all of them. For V, J and clone size, that table is used; D and trimming come from the DNA. The data hold roughly 400,000 clones, with 80% to 95% observed a single time.

The gene calls are TRBV7-2 and TRBJ2-2, with 12 nucleotides matching TRBD2. This clonotype was obtained from a man in his late teens or twenties who had recovered from COVID-19. Sequencing input: PBMCs or T cells enriched from blood (not recorded which). The CDR3 sequence is CASSQTSGGNTGELFF. In DNA form, the CDR3 reads TGTGCCAGCAGCCAGACTAGCGGGGGGAACACCGGGGAGCTGTTTTTT.